This T cell receptor beta chain originates from a study of spatial heterogeneity in lung cancer. Study information: Sequencing consistently turned up more beta-chain sequences than alpha-chain sequences. TCR and UMI combinations that were unique each appeared, on average, more than ten times in raw reads. Study results and limitations: Estimation of coverage gave values of approximately 7.1% for alpha and over 11% for beta chains in tumor T cells. Mutation tallies in tumors tracked expanded intratumoral alpha and beta TCR counts.

TCRdb re-analysed the 5' RACE reads in MiXCR, keeping a single row per CDR3 protein. The table shows about 100,000 distinct CDR3 sequences, with around 4.8% occurring only once. This clonotype was seen repeatedly, ten times or more. The antigen remains undetermined. Germline-derived CDR1 and CDR2 are MDHEN and SYDVKM. This CDR3 contains 11 residues. V gave up 6 bases and J gave up 9 bases, with 11 bases separating them. Time point meaning: sample taken at primary tumor resection. Unsorted whole RNA of tumor, nontumor lung or frozen PBMC was sequenced. V usage is TRBV28 and J usage is TRBJ1-2, with D possibly matching TRBD1 (5 bases). This receptor was identified in a male donor with early-stage non-small cell lung cancer. The sample consisted of lung tumor tissue, taken at surgery. CDR3 region: CASSKTDSYTF. The DNA for the CDR3 is TGTGCCAGCAGCAAGACGGACAGCTACACCTTC.